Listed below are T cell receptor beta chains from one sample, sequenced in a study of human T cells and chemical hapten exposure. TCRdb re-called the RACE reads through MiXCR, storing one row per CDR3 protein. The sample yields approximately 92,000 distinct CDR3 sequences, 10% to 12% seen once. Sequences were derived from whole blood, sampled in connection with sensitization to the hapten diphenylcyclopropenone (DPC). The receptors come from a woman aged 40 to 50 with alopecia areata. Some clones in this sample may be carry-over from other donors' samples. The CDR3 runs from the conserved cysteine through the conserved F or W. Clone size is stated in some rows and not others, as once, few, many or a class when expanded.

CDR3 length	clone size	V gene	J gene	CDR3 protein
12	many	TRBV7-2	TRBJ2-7	CASSPPEDEQYF
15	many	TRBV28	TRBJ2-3	CASTLGGAHTDTQYF
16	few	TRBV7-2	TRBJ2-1	CASSPGPGLAGFEQFF
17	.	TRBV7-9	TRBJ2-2	CASSRTTGAPNTGELFF
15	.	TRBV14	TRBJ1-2	CASSQEAALPYGYTF
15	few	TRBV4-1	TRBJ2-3	CASRYRDTGTDTQYF
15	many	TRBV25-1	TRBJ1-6	CASSEYRGVRSPLHF
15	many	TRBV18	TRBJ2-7	CASSPPLAAPYEQYF
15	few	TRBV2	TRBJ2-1	CASSGQGPTVNEQFF
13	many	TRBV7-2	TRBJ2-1	CASSLRSQTEQFF
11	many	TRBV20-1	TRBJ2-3	CSAPGTDTQYF
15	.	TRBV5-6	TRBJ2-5	CASSLGDSYQETQYF
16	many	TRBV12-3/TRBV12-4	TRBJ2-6	CASSFASGSGANVLTF
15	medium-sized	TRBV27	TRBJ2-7	CASRSQGASNDEQYF
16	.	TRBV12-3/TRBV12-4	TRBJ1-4	CASSFLVGGANEKLFF
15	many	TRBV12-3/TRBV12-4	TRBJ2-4	CASSSPSGIKNIQYF
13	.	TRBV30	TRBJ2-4	CAWSRGVGNIQYF